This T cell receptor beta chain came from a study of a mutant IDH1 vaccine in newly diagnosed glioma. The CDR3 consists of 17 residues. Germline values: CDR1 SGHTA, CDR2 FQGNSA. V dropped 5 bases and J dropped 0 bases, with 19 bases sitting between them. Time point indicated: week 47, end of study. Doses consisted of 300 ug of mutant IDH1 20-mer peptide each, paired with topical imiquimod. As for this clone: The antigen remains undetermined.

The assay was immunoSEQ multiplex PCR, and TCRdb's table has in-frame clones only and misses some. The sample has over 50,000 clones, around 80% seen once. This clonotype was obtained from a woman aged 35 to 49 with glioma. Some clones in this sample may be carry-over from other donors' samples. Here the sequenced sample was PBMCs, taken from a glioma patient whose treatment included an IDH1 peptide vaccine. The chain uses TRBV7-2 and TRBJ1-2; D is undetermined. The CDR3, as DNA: TGTGCCAGCAGCGTATATCCGCCTCGAGGTTCTAACTATGGCTACACCTTC. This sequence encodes CASSVYPPRGSNYGYTF.